The 26 T cell receptor beta chains given below trace back to one sample, sequenced in a study of CD8 T cells in ankylosing spondylitis. Whole-study findings and limits: Seven or eight highly homologous variants made up a TCR beta motif, and this motif appeared characteristic of ankylosing spondylitis blood.

TCRdb passed the 5' RACE reads through MiXCR, listing each CDR3 protein once. The repertoire holds about 330,000 distinct CDR3 sequences, roughly 8% seen once, with about 15% in the top ten. No antigen has been assigned to these receptors. Sequencing input: blood, either unsorted or a sorted T cell fraction (not recorded which). Receptors originate from a male donor with ankylosing spondylitis.

The V and J genes are TRBV10-2 and TRBJ2-3; no clear D gene. The V end lost 0 bases, the J end lost 4 bases, and 14 bases lay between the germline ends. From germline, CDR1 is WSHSY and CDR2 SAAADI. This CDR3 is 16 amino acids long. CDR3 nucleotides: TGCGCCAGCAGTGAGTCTGTACAGTTAGGCGCAGATACGCAGTATTTT. It codes for CASSESVQLGADTQYF.

This clonotype was observed many times. The genes are TRBV19 and TRBJ2-2, with 8 positions matching TRBD1. The CDR3 covers 15 residues. Germline V CDR1 and CDR2: LNHDA, SQIVND (reference sequence). Trimming cost V 5 bases and J 3 bases; bases outside gene matches: 5. The CDR3 DNA sequence: TGTGCCAGTAGTCTCGGACAGGGACACACCGGGGAGCTGTTTTTT. Its translation is CASSLGQGHTGELFF. Filled out from reference TRBV19 and TRBJ2-2, the complete variable domain reads DGGITQSPKYLFRKEGQNVTLSCEQNLNHDAMYWYRQDPGQGLRLIYYSQIVNDFQKGDIAEGYSVSREKKESFPLTVTSAQKNPTAFYLCASSLGQGHTGELFFGEGSRLTVL.

This clonotype was found many times. V usage is TRBV27 and J usage is TRBJ2-5, with unresolved D. The CDR3 is made up of 13 amino acids. V was shortened by 2 bases and J by 2 bases, with 6 bases between the two germline ends. Per the germline V gene, CDR1 is MNHEY and CDR2 is SMNVEV (reference sequence). CDR3 loop: CASSLRLQETQYF. DNA for the CDR3: TGTGCCAGCAGTTTACGACTGCAAGAGACCCAGTACTTC.

In DNA form, the CDR3 reads TGTGCCAGCAGGGCTAAACCGGGACTAGCGGGAGGAACGCTAGGAGATACGCAGTATTTT. Its translation: CASRAKPGLAGGTLGDTQYF. V gene TRBV6-2 or TRBV6-3 combines with J gene TRBJ2-3, with 15 bases lining up with TRBD2. V shed 6 bases and J 5 bases; nucleotides not matched to a gene: 18. The germline CDR1 and CDR2 sequences are MNHEY and SVGEGT. There are 20 residues in the CDR3.

This clonotype was seen many times. This chain joins TRBV20-1 and TRBJ2-7, with 9 bases matching TRBD1. This CDR3 is built from 14 residues. From germline, CDR1 is DFQATT and CDR2 SNEGSKA (reference sequence). The J segment lost 5 bases and the V segment lost 6 bases, leaving 11 bases of the junction unmatched. The CDR3 loop is CSAPSGQGVHEQYF. The CDR3 bases are TGCAGTGCCCCATCGGGACAGGGAGTCCACGAGCAGTACTTC.

This clonotype was observed a handful of times. This chain uses TRBV2 with TRBJ2-1, with 10 bases that match TRBD1. V lost 5 bases, J lost 5 bases, and 6 bases stayed unmatched. Germline-derived CDR1 and CDR2 are SNHLY and FYNNEI. The CDR3 is made up of 15 amino acids. CDR3 bases: TGTGCCAGCAGTAGACAGGGGGCGAGGCACAATGAGCAGTTCTTC. This translates into CASSRQGARHNEQFF.

This clonotype was seen a handful of times. The chain couples TRBV15 to TRBJ2-2; possibly TRBD1 for D (6 bases). This CDR3 has 13 amino acids. The germline V gene encodes CDR1 LNHNV and CDR2 YYDKDF (reference sequence). The germline V and J ends were trimmed by 7 bases and 6 bases, with 12 bases remaining between them. The DNA of the CDR3 is TGTGCCACCACGCTACAGGGACCCGGGGAGCTGTTTTTT. It codes for CATTLQGPGELFF.

J is TRBJ1-6 and V is TRBV30, with D possibly being TRBD1 (6 bases). There are 13 residues in the CDR3. Trimming left V 5 bases short and J 5 bases short, with 10 bases between. Germline V gene sequence: CDR1 GTSNPN, CDR2 SVGIG (reference sequence). CDR3 DNA: TGTGCCTGGGTCAGGGGAGATAATTCACCCCTCCACTTT. Its protein is CAWVRGDNSPLHF.

There are a few counts of this clonotype. This chain connects TRBV28 to TRBJ2-7; D may be TRBD1 (6 bases). V lost 7 bases and J lost 4, with 14 bases in between. CDR3 length equals 13 residues. Germline CDR1 MDHEN, CDR2 SYDVKM. The CDR3 region is CASTTGTQYEQYF. The CDR3 DNA sequence: TGTGCCAGCACTACCGGGACACAATACGAGCAGTACTTC.

This clonotype was counted a few times. CDR3 region: CASSSLGTSSYEQYF. CDR3 bases: TGCGCCAGCAGCTCCCTGGGGACCAGCTCCTACGAGCAGTACTTC. The chain carries TRBV5-1 and TRBJ2-7; TRBD1 or TRBD2 may be the D gene (5 bases each). CDR1 is SGHRS, CDR2 YFSETQ, per germline. V gave up 3 bases and J gave up 0 bases, with 13 bases separating them. CDR3 length equals 15 residues.

This clonotype occurred a few times. The rearrangement links TRBV29-1 to TRBJ2-5; D remains unclear. The V gene's germline CDR1 is SQVTM and CDR2 ANQGSEA. V dropped 5 bases and J dropped 3 bases, with 10 bases sitting between them. The length of the CDR3 is 12 residues. The CDR3: CSVLSAKETQYF. The CDR3 nucleotides read TGCAGCGTTCTCTCTGCCAAAGAGACCCAGTACTTC. The whole variable domain, filled in from reference TRBV29-1 and TRBJ2-5, reads SAVISQKPSRDICQRGTSLTIQCQVDSQVTMMFWYRQQPGQSLTLIATANQGSEATYESGFVIDKFPISRPNLTFSTLTVSNMSPEDSSIYLCSVLSAKETQYFGPGTRLLVL.

V gene TRBV18 combines with J gene TRBJ2-3; either TRBD1 or TRBD2 may fit D (5 bases each). Per germline, CDR1 KGHSH and CDR2 LQKENI. This CDR3 is 16 amino acids long. V lost 2 bases, J lost 0 bases, and 12 bases lay in between. CDR3 in amino acids: CASSPFSRGSTDTQYF. CDR3 coding DNA: TGTGCCAGCTCACCATTTTCGAGGGGTAGCACAGATACGCAGTATTTT.

At least ten counts were recorded for this clonotype. This chain connects TRBV7-2 to TRBJ1-5; D remains ambiguous. This CDR3 has 12 amino acids. The germline V gene encodes CDR1 SGHTA and CDR2 FQGNSA. Trimming removed 6 bases at V and 6 bases at J, with 9 bases between. CDR3 nucleotides: TGTGCCAGCAGTTTGGCTGGTCAGCCCCAGCATTTT. Translating gives CASSLAGQPQHF.

This clonotype was observed many times. The CDR3 nucleotides are TGTGCCAGCAGCCGTACCGGGACTAGCGGGAGAACGTCAGATACGCAGTATTTT. This translates into CASSRTGTSGRTSDTQYF. The rearrangement links TRBV11-2 to TRBJ2-3, with TRBD2 matching over 14 bases. V shed 5 bases and J 4 bases; nucleotides not matched to a gene: 11. The germline CDR1 and CDR2 sequences are SGHAT and FQNNGV. This CDR3 region has 18 residues. The full variable domain, with the rest looked up from reference TRBV11-2 and TRBJ2-3, is EAGVAQSPRYKIIEKRQSVAFWCNPISGHATLYWYQQILGQGPKLLIQFQNNGVVDDSQLPKDRFSAERLKGVDSTLKIQPAKLEDSAVYLCASSRTGTSGRTSDTQYFGPGTRLTVL.

This clonotype was seen a handful of times. This chain joins TRBV9 and TRBJ2-3; maybe TRBD2 (5 bases). The CDR3 has 16 amino acids. Between the trimmed V and J ends, which lost 3 bases and 1 base, there was a span of 15 bases. Germline loops: CDR1 SGDLS, CDR2 YYNGEE. The CDR3 protein is CASSAVSNGGTDTQYF. The CDR3 bases are TGTGCCAGCAGCGCAGTGTCCAACGGGGGCACAGATACGCAGTATTTT.

This clonotype came up a few times. The rearrangement joins TRBV4-1 to TRBJ1-2, with D possibly TRBD1 on 6 matching bases. The CDR3 runs to 15 residues. The ends were cut back, 3 bases at V and 1 base at J, with 12 bases in the middle. Germline CDR1 reads MGHRA; CDR2 reads YSYEKL. The CDR3 sequence: CASSQSGGRNYGYTF. CDR3 sequence (DNA): TGCGCCAGCAGCCAGAGTGGGGGGCGTAACTATGGCTACACCTTC.

This clonotype was observed at least ten times. The chain joins TRBV29-1 to TRBJ2-3; TRBD2 aligns across 7 bases. Germline CDR1 is SQVTM and CDR2 is ANQGSEA. The CDR3 is 13 amino acids. J gave up 0 bases and V 7 bases, and 4 bases lay outside the gene matches. The DNA for the CDR3 is TGCAGCGGTGACGGGGGGAGCACAGATACGCAGTATTTT. This encodes CSGDGGSTDTQYF.

J is TRBJ2-5 and V is TRBV12-5, with 8 bases identical to TRBD1. V was clipped by 5 bases and J by 0 bases; unmatched bases: 5. CDR3 length: 15 residues. Germline assignment: CDR1 LGHNT and CDR2 FRNRAP. CDR3 in DNA: TGTGCTAGTGGTCCTGGGACAGGAGACCAAGAGACCCAGTACTTC. Amino acids: CASGPGTGDQETQYF.

The gene calls are TRBV2 and TRBJ2-4; 9 nucleotides line up with TRBD1. CDR1 is SNHLY, CDR2 FYNNEI, per germline. The J segment lost 3 bases and the V segment lost 6 bases, leaving 6 bases of the junction unmatched. The CDR3 totals 15 residues. CDR3 region: CASSRDRGSKNIQYF. CDR3 sequence (DNA): TGTGCCAGCAGCCGAGACAGGGGGAGCAAAAACATTCAGTACTTC.

This clonotype showed up many times. The J gene is TRBJ2-7, the V gene TRBV5-1, with 11 bases matching TRBD1. Germline V CDR1 and CDR2: SGHRS, YFSETQ. This CDR3 has 16 amino acids. With V trimmed by 2 bases and J by 7 bases, 11 bases remained unmatched. The CDR3, as DNA: TGCGCCAGCAGCTTCATACCGGGACAGGGGGTCGTGGAGCAGTACTTC. Protein product: CASSFIPGQGVVEQYF.

The chain has TRBV5-1 and TRBJ2-3, with a weak D call TRBD2 (6 bases). This CDR3 has 15 residues. Trimming shortened V by 4 bases and J by 2 bases, and 14 bases separated the two germline ends. Per the germline V gene, CDR1 is SGHRS and CDR2 is YFSETQ. In DNA, the CDR3 is TGCGCCAGCAGCCCTATTAGCGGTCTCACAGATACGCAGTATTTT. Translating gives CASSPISGLTDTQYF.

This clonotype has a count of ten or more. The V call is TRBV6-5, the J call TRBJ2-5, with a weak D call TRBD2 (5 bases). The CDR3 is made up of 15 amino acids. V was cut by 2 bases and J by 5 bases, with 15 bases left in between. Germline lookup yields CDR1 MNHEY and CDR2 SVGAGI. The CDR3: CASSYLLGGPETQYF. CDR3 nucleotides: TGTGCCAGCAGTTACCTACTAGGTGGCCCGGAGACCCAGTACTTC.

This clonotype was seen at least ten times. The chain links TRBV11-2 to TRBJ2-3; D gene uncertain. This CDR3 has 11 residues. The germline CDR1 and CDR2 sequences are SGHAT and FQNNGV. Trimming pared 5 bases from V and 6 bases from J, leaving 6 bases between. The CDR3 bases are TGTGCCAGCAGCCGAGTGGATACGCAGTATTTT. Encoded protein: CASSRVDTQYF.

The sample holds many counts of this clonotype. The chain joins TRBV7-9 to TRBJ1-1, with a weak D call TRBD1 (5 bases). There are 14 residues in the CDR3. Per germline, CDR1 SEHNR and CDR2 FQNEAQ (reference sequence). Trimming shortened V by 7 bases and J by 3 bases, and 15 bases separated the two germline ends. In DNA, the CDR3 is TGTGCCAGCAAACGGACGGGGACGGACACTGAAGCTTTCTTT. Its translation is CASKRTGTDTEAFF.

This clonotype was seen repeatedly, ten times or more. The chain joins TRBV29-1 to TRBJ1-1, with 7 positions matching TRBD1. The CDR3 runs to 13 residues. J gave up 1 base and V 7 bases, and 6 bases lay outside the gene matches. CDR1 and CDR2 (germline): SQVTM, ANQGSEA. This CDR3 is CSAYGTANTEAFF. CDR3 nucleotides: TGCAGCGCATACGGGACAGCGAACACTGAAGCTTTCTTT.

This clonotype was recorded at least ten times. The V call is TRBV28, the J call TRBJ2-2; D gene unclear. The germline V gene has CDR1 MDHEN and CDR2 SYDVKM. The CDR3 covers 13 residues. Trimming removed 7 bases at V and 4 bases at J, with 10 bases between. In DNA, the CDR3 is TGTGCCAGCATTAGAGGATCCACCGGGGAGCTGTTTTTT. This gives the protein CASIRGSTGELFF. Full variable domain (outside the CDR3, taken from reference TRBV28 and TRBJ2-2): DVKVTQSSRYLVKRTGEKVFLECVQDMDHENMFWYRQDPGLGLRLIYFSYDVKMKEKGDIPEGYSVSREKKERFSLILESASTNQTSMYLCASIRGSTGELFFGEGSRLTVL.